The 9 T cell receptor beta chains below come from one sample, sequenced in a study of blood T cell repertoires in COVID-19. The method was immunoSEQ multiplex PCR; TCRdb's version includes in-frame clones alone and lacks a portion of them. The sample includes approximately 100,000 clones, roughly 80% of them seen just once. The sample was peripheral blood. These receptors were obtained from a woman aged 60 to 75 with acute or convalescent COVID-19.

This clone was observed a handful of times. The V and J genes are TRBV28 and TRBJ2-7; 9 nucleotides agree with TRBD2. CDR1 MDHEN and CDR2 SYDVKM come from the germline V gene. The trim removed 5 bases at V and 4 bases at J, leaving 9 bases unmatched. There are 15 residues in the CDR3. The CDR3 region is CASSLPGLASYEQYF. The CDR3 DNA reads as TGTGCCAGCAGTCTACCGGGACTAGCCTCTTACGAGCAGTACTTC.

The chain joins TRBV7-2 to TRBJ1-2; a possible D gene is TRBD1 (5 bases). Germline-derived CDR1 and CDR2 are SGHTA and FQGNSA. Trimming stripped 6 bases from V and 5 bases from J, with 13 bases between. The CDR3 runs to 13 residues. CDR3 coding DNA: TGTGCCAGCAGTTCCTACAAGGGGTATGGCTACACCTTC. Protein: CASSSYKGYGYTF.

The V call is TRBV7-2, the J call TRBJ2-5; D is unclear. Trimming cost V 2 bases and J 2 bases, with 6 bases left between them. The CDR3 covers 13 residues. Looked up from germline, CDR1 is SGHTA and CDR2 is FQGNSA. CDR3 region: CASSLSRQETQYF. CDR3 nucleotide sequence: TGTGCCAGCAGCTTATCCAGACAAGAGACCCAGTACTTC.

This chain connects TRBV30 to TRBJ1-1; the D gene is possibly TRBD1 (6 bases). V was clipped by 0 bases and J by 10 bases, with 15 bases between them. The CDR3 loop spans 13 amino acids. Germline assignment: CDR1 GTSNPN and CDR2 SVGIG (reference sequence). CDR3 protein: CAWSVLGEGGAFF. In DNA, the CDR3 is TGTGCCTGGAGTGTACTCGGGGAGGGGGGAGCTTTCTTT.

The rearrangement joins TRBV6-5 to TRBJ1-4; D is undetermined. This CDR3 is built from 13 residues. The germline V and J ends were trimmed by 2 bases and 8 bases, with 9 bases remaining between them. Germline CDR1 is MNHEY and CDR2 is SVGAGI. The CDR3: CASSYLESEKLFF. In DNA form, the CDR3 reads TGTGCCAGCAGTTACCTCGAAAGCGAAAAACTGTTTTTT.

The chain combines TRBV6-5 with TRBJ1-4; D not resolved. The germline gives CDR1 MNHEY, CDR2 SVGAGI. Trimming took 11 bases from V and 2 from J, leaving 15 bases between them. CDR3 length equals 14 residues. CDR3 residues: CASSSGSTNEKLFF. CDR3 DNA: TGTGCCTCATCATCGGGGTCGACTAATGAAAAACTGTTTTTT.

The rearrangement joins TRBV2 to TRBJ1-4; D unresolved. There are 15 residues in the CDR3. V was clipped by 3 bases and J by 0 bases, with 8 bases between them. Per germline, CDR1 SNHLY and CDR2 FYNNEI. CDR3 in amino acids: CASSERTATNEKLFF. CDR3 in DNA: TGTGCCAGCAGTGAGAGAACAGCAACTAATGAAAAACTGTTTTTT.

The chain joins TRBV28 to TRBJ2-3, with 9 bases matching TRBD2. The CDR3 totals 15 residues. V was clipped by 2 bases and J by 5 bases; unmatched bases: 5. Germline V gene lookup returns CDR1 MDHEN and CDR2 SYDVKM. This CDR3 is CASSLAGGPGDTQYF. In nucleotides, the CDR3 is TGTGCCAGCAGTTTAGCGGGGGGGCCTGGAGATACGCAGTATTTT.

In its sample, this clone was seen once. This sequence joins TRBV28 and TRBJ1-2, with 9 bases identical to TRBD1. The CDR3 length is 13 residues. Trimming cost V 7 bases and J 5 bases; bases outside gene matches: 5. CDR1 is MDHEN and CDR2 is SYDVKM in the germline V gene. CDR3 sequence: CASNPGTGYGYTF. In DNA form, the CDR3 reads TGTGCCAGCAACCCCGGGACAGGGTATGGCTACACCTTC.